A selection of T cell receptor beta chains follows, all from one sample in a study of T cell repertoires in cytomegalovirus infection. TCRdb reanalysed the reads using MiXCR and keeps one entry per CDR3 protein. The top ten clones hold about 14% of a sample with about 900,000 distinct CDR3 sequences, around 30% of them seen once. What these receptors recognize is not known. The sequencing used cultured CD8+ T cells from PBMCs, collected from culture after CMV antigen stimulation. The receptors were sampled from a human donor in good health (CMV status not recorded). Some clones in this sample may be carry-over from other donors' samples. The CDR3 runs from the conserved cysteine through the conserved F or W. The D gene is left open where the match is weak. Some rows have no size entry. The others give once, few or many, or a class for an expanded clone.

many	TRBV7-4	TRBD1	TRBJ1-2	CASSLNRAIEETTGLYGYTF	TGTGCCAGCAGCTTAAACAGGGCAATCGAGGAGACGACAGGGCTCTATGGCTACACCTTC
-	TRBV13	-	TRBJ2-7	CASSSVRGQGNSYEQYF	TGTGCCAGCAGCTCGGTCCGGGGGCAGGGTAACTCCTACGAGCAGTACTTC
many	TRBV7-9	-	TRBJ1-4	CASTGGNEKLFF	TGTGCCAGCACCGGGGGGAATGAAAAACTGTTTTTT
few	TRBV19	-	TRBJ1-1	CAVERAYGTEAFF	TGTGCCGTGGAGAGGGCTTACGGCACTGAAGCTTTCTTT
many	TRBV12-3/TRBV12-4	-	TRBJ2-1	CASTLLSYNEQFF	TGTGCCAGCACCCTTCTCTCCTACAATGAGCAGTTCTTC
few	TRBV12-3/TRBV12-4	TRBD1	TRBJ2-7	CASRSTGALYEQYF	TGTGCCAGCAGATCGACAGGGGCTTTGTACGAGCAGTACTTC
-	TRBV10-3	TRBD2	TRBJ2-5	CAISSALAGGQETQYF	TGTGCCATCAGTTCAGCACTAGCGGGGGGGCAAGAGACCCAGTACTTC
few	TRBV2	-	TRBJ2-2	CASSYTENTGELFF	TGTGCCAGCAGCTATACAGAAAACACCGGGGAGCTGTTTTTT
many	TRBV7-6	TRBD2	TRBJ2-2	CASSFRRRTSGGPANTGELFF	TGTGCCAGCAGCTTCAGAAGGAGGACTAGCGGGGGGCCCGCGAACACCGGGGAGCTGTTTTTT
-	TRBV9	-	TRBJ2-3	CASSVDPQGVTADTQYF	TGTGCCAGCAGCGTAGACCCCCAGGGTGTTACCGCAGATACGCAGTATTTT
-	TRBV19	-	TRBJ1-1	CASSTSWAGKNTEAFF	TGTGCCAGTAGTACCTCCTGGGCAGGGAAGAACACTGAAGCTTTCTTT